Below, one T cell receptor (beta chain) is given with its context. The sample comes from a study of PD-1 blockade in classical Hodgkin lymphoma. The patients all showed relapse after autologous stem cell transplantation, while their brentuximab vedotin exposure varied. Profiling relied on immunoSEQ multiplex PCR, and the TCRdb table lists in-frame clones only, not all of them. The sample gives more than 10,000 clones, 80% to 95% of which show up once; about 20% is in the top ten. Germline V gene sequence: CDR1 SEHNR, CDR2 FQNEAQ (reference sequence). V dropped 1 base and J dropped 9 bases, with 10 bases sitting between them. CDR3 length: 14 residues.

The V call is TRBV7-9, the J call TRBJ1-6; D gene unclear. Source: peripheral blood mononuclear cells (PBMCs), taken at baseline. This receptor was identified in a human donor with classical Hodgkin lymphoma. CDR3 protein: CASSLGTSGSPLHF. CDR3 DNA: TGTGCCAGCAGCTTAGGGACTTCAGGTTCACCCCTCCACTTT.